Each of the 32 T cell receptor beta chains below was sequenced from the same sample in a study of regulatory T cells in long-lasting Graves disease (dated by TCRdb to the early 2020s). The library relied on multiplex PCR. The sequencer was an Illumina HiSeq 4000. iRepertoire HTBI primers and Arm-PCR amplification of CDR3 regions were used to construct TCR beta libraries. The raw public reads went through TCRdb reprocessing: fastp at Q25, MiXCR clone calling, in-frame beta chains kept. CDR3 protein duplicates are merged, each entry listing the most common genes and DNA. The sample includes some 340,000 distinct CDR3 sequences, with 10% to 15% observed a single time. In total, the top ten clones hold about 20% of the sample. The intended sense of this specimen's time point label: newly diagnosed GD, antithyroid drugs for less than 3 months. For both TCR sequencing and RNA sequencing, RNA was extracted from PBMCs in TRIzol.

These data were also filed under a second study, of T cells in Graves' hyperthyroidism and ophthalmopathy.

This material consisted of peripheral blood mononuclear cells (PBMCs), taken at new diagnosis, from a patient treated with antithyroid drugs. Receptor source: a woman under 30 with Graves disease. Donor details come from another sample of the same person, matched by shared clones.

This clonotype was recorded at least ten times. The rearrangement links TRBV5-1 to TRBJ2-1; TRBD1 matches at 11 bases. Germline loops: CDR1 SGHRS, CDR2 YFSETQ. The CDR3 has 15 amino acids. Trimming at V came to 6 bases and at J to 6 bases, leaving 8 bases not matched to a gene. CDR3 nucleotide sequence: TGCGCCAGCAACCCCAGGGGGACAGGGGGCAATGAGCAGTTCTTC. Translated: CASNPRGTGGNEQFF.

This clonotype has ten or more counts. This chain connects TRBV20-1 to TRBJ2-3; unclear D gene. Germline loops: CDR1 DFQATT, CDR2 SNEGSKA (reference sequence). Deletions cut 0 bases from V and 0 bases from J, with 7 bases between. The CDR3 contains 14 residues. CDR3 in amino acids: CSAREETSTDTQYF. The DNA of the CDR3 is TGCAGTGCTAGAGAGGAGACTAGCACAGATACGCAGTATTTT.

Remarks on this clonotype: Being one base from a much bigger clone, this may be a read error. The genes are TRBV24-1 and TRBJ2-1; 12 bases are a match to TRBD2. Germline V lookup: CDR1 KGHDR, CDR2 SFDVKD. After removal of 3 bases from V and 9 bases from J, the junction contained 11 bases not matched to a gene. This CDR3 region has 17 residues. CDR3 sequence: CATSDAPGLAGSGEQFF. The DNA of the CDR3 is TGTGCCACCAGTGATGCCCCCGGACTAGCGGGATCGGGTGAGCAGTTCTTC.

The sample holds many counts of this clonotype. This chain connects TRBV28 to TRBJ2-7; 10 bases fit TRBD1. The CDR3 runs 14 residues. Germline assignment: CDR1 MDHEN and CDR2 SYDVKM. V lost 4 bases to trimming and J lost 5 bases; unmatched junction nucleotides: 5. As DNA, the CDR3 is TGTGCCAGCAGTTCGGACAGGGGGATCGACGAGCAGTACTTC. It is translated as CASSSDRGIDEQYF. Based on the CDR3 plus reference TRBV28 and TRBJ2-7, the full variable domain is DVKVTQSSRYLVKRTGEKVFLECVQDMDHENMFWYRQDPGLGLRLIYFSYDVKMKEKGDIPEGYSVSREKKERFSLILESASTNQTSMYLCASSSDRGIDEQYFGPGTRLTVT.

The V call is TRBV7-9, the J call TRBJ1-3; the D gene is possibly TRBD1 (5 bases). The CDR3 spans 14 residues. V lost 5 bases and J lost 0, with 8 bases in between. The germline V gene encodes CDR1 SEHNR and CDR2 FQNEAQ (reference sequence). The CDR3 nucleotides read TGTGCCAGCAGCCAGACAGACTCTGGAAACACCATATATTTT. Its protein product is CASSQTDSGNTIYF.

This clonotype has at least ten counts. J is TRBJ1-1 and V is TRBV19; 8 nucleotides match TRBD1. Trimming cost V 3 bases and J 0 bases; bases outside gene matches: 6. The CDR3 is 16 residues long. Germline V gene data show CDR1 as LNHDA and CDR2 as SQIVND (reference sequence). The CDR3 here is CASSILRQGMNTEAFF. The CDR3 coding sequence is TGTGCCAGTAGTATTCTGCGACAGGGGATGAACACTGAAGCTTTCTTT.

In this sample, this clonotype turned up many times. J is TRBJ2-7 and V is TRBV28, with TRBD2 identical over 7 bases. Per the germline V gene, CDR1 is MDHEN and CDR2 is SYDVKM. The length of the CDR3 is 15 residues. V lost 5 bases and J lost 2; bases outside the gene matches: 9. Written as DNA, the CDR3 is TGTGCCAGCAGTCGCGGGGGAGAGGGGCCCTACGAGCAGTACTTC. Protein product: CASSRGGEGPYEQYF.

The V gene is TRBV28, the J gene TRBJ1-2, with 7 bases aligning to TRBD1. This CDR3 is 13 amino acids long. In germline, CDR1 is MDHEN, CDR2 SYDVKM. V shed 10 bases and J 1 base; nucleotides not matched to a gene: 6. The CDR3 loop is CANSDRLNYGYTF. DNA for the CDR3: TGTGCCAACTCGGACAGGCTTAACTATGGCTACACCTTC.

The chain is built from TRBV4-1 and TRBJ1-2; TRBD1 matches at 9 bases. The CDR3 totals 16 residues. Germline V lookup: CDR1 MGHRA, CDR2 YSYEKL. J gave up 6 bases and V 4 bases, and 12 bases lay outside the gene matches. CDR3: CASSPVGTGSSHGYTF. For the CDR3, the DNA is TGCGCCAGCAGCCCGGTGGGGACAGGGTCCAGTCATGGCTACACCTTC.

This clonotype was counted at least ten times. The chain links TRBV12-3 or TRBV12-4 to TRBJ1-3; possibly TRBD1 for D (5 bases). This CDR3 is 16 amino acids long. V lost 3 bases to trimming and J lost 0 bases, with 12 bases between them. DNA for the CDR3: TGTGCCAGCAGTTTTGCCCAGGGCCACTCTGGAAACACCATATATTTT. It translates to CASSFAQGHSGNTIYF.

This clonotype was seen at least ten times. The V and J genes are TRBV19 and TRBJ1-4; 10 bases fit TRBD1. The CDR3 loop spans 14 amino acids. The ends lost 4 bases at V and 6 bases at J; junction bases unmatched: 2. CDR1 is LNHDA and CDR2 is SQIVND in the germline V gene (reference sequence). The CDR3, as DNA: TGTGCCAGTAGTAGGGGACAGGGGTATGAAAAACTGTTTTTT. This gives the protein CASSRGQGYEKLFF.

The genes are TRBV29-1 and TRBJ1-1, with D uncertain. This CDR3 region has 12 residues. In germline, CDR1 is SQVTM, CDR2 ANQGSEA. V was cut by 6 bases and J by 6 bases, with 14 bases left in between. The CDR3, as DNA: TGCAGCGTGTTGACCCTGGGAGCTGAAGCTTTCTTT. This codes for CSVLTLGAEAFF.

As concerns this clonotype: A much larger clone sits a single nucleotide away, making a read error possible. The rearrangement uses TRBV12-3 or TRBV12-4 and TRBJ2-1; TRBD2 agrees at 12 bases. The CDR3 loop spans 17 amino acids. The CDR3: CTSRRGGGLAGYNEQFF. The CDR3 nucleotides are TGTACCAGCAGGAGGGGGGGGGGACTAGCGGGCTACAATGAGCAGTTCTTC.

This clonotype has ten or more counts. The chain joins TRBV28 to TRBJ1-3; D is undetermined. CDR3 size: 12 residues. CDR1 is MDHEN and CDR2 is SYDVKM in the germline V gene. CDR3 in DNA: TGTGTAACACGCAGTTCGGGAAACACCATATATTTT. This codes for CVTRSSGNTIYF.

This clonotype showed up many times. The CDR3 here is CASSEALRLGNYGYTF. The DNA for the CDR3 is TGTGCCAGCAGTGAAGCTCTACGCCTGGGGAACTATGGCTACACCTTC. The J gene is TRBJ1-2, the V gene TRBV2; no firm D call. Germline V lookup: CDR1 SNHLY, CDR2 FYNNEI. The V and J ends lost 0 bases and 2 bases respectively, with 13 bases between them. The CDR3 contains 16 residues.

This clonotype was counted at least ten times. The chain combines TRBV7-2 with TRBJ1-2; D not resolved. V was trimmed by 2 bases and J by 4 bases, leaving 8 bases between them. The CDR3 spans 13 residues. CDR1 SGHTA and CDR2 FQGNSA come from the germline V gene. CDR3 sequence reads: CASSLPGSYGYTF. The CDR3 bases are TGTGCCAGCAGCTTACCGGGCAGCTATGGCTACACCTTC.

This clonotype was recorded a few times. The CDR3 sequence: CASSQGFTGPQHF. The CDR3, as DNA: TGTGCCAGCAGCCAAGGATTTACGGGGCCCCAGCATTTT. The chain carries TRBV13 and TRBJ1-5; D is undetermined. This CDR3 contains 13 residues. Trimming shortened V by 5 bases and J by 9 bases, and 14 bases separated the two germline ends. Germline CDR1 reads PRHDT; CDR2 reads FYEKMQ (reference sequence).

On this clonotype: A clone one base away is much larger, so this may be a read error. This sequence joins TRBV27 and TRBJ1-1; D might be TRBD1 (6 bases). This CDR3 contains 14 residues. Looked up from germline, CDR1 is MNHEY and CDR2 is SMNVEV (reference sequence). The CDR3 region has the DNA TGTGCCAGCAGGTTATTACGAGGGGGCACTGAAGCTTTCTTT. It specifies CASRLLRGGTEAFF.

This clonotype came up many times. CDR3 coding DNA: TGTGCCAGTTTCGACAGGGGAAACTATGGCTACACCTTC. The encoded protein is CASFDRGNYGYTF. The V and J genes are TRBV28 and TRBJ1-2; 8 bases line up with TRBD1. This CDR3 spans 13 amino acids. J gave up 2 bases and V 9 bases, and 5 bases lay outside the gene matches. The germline CDR1 and CDR2 sequences are MDHEN and SYDVKM.

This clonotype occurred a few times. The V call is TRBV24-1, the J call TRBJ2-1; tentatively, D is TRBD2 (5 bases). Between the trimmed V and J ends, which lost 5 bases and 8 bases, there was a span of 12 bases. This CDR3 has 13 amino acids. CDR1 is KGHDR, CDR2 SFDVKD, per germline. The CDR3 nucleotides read TGTGCCACCAGTGCAATTGCGGGCGATGAGCAGTTCTTC. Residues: CATSAIAGDEQFF.

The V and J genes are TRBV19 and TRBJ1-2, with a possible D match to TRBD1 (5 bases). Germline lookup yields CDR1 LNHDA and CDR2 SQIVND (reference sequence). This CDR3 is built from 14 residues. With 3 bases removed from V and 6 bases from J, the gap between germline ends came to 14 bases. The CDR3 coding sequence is TGTGCCAGTAGTATCCAGGGAATACGAAATGGCTACACCTTC. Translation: CASSIQGIRNGYTF.

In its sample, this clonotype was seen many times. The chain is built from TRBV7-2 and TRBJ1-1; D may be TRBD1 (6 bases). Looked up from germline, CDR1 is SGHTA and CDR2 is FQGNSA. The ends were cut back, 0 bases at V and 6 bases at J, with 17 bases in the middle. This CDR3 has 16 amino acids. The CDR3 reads CASSLAPSLRQAEAFF. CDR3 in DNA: TGTGCCAGCAGCTTAGCGCCCTCCCTCCGACAGGCTGAAGCTTTCTTT. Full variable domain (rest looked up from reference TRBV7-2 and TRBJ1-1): GAGVSQSPSNKVTEKGKDVELRCDPISGHTALYWYRQSLGQGLEFLIYFQGNSAPDKSGLPSDRFSAERTGGSVSTLTIQRTQQEDSAVYLCASSLAPSLRQAEAFFGQGTRLTVV.

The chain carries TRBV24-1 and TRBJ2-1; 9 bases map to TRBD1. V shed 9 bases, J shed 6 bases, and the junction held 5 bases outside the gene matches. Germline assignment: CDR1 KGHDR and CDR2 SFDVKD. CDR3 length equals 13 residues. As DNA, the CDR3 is TGTGCCACCCGACAGGGGGGGTCCAATGAGCAGTTCTTC. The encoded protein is CATRQGGSNEQFF.

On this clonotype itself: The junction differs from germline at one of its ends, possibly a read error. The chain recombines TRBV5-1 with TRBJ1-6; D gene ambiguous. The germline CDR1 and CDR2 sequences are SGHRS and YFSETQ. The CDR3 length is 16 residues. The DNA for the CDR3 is TGCGCCAGCAGCCCGGGATGGGCGGCAAGGGATTCACCCCTTCACTTT. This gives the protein CASSPGWAARDSPLHF. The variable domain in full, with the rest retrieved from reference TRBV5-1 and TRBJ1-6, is KAGVTQTPRYLIKTRGQQVTLSCSPISGHRSVSWYQQTPGQGLQFLFEYFSETQRNKGNFPGRFSGRQFSNSRSEMNVSTLELGDSALYLCASSPGWAARDSPLHFGNGTRLTVT.

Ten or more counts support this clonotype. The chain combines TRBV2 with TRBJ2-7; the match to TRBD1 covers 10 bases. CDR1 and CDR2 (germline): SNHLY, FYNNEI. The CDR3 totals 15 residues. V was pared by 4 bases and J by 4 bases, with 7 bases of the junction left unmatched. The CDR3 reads CASSGLDRGTYEQYF. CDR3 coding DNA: TGTGCCAGCAGTGGACTGGACAGGGGGACATACGAGCAGTACTTC.

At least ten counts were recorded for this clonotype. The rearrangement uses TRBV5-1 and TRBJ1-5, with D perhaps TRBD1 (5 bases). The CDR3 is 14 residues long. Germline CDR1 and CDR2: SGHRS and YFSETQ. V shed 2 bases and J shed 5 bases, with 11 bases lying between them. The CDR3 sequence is CASSFGQGDQPQHF. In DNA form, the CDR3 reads TGCGCCAGCAGCTTTGGGCAGGGAGATCAGCCCCAGCATTTT. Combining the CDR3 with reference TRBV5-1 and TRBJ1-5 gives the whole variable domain KAGVTQTPRYLIKTRGQQVTLSCSPISGHRSVSWYQQTPGQGLQFLFEYFSETQRNKGNFPGRFSGRQFSNSRSEMNVSTLELGDSALYLCASSFGQGDQPQHFGDGTRLSIL.

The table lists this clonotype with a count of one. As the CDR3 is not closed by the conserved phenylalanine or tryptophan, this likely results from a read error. The CDR3 here is CASVRTGLYNEQFL. DNA for the CDR3: TGTGCTAGTGTTCGGACAGGCCTCTACAATGAGCAGTTCCTC. The chain combines TRBV12-5 with TRBJ2-1, with TRBD1 matching over 7 bases. The ends lost 7 bases at V and 3 bases at J; junction bases unmatched: 6. Germline loops: CDR1 LGHNT, CDR2 FRNRAP. The length of the CDR3 is 14 residues.

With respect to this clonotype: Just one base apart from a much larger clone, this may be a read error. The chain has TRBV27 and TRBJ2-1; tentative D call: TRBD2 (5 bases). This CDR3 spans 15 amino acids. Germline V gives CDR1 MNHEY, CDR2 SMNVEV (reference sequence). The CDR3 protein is CASRHLGGSWNEQSF. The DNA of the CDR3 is TGTGCCAGCAGGCACTTAGGTGGGAGCTGGAATGAGCAGTCCTTC.

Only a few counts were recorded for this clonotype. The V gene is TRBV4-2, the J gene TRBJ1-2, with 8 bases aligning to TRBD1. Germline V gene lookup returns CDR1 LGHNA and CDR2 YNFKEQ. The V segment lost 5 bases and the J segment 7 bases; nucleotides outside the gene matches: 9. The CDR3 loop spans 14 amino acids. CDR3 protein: CASSSGQGGVGYTF. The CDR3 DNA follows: TGTGCCAGCAGCTCCGGACAGGGAGGTGTTGGCTACACCTTC.

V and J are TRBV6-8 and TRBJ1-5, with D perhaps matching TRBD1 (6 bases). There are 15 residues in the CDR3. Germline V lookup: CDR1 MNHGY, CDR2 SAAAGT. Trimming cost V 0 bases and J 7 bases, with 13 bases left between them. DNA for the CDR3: TGTGCCAGCAGTTACTCGGGGGCAGGGAGGCAGCCCCAGCATTTT. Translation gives CASSYSGAGRQPQHF.

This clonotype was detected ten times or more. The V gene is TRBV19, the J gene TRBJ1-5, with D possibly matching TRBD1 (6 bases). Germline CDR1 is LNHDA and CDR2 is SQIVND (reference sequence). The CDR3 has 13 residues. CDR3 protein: CGSRDTYNQPQHF. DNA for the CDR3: TGTGGGTCCCGGGACACTTACAATCAGCCCCAGCATTTT.

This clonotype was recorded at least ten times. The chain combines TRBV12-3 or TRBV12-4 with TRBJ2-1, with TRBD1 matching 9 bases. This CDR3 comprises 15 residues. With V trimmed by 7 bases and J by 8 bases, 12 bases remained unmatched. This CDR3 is CASNTPGQGVDEQFF. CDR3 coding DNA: TGTGCCAGCAACACACCGGGACAGGGAGTCGATGAGCAGTTCTTC.